This T cell receptor (beta chain) was sequenced during a study of spatial heterogeneity in lung cancer. At the level of the study: Every unique TCR and UMI combination, on average, appeared more than ten times in raw reads.

Specified time point: sample taken at primary tumor resection. Trimming shortened V by 3 bases and J by 4 bases, and 9 bases separated the two germline ends. In germline, CDR1 is DFQATT, CDR2 SNEGSKA (reference sequence). This CDR3 has 12 residues. TCRdb ran MiXCR on the 5' RACE reads and lists one entry per CDR3 protein. The data hold thousands of distinct CDR3 sequences, with more than 4.5% observed a single time. V and J are TRBV20-1 and TRBJ1-2, with D hard to call. This sequence originates from a male donor with early-stage non-small cell lung cancer. Material: PBMCs, obtained at surgery. CDR3 DNA: TGCAGTGCTAGGGGCCAGCTCTATGGCTACACCTTC. The encoded protein is CSARGQLYGYTF.